What follows describes a single T cell receptor beta chain. Its antigen remains unknown. This CDR3 comprises 12 residues. V lost 6 bases to trimming and J lost 7 bases, with 9 bases between them. This entry belongs to a study of T cell repertoires in cytomegalovirus infection. Across the study: Selection of CMV epitopes for the study included recently identified HLA-C-restricted and well-studied HLA-B-restricted ones. TCR beta signatures that were public indicated CMV infection and matching HLA type. Study findings and constraints: Identification of carriers of CMV plus the relevant HLA was performed using cumulative public TCR beta family frequency. Dominating the ex vivo response were TCR beta clonotypes that were CMV-specific and HLA-C-restricted.

TCRdb used MiXCR to reprocess the reads, holding one entry per CDR3 protein. The sample shows 570,000 or so distinct CDR3 sequences, almost 40% of them seen only once. The material sequenced was cultured PBMCs, taken from culture after CMV antigen stimulation. The source is a human donor in good health (CMV status not recorded). Some clones in this sample may be carry-over from other donors' samples. The chain combines TRBV12-3 or TRBV12-4 with TRBJ1-4, with no clear D. CDR3 in amino acids: CASRAGIEKLFF. CDR3 nucleotides: TGTGCCAGCAGGGCCGGAATTGAAAAACTGTTTTTT.